This paragraph covers one T cell receptor beta chain sequence. TCR beta VDJ and CDR3 were profiled, and genomic DNA was the template. TCRdb reprocessed the reads with MiXCR, giving one entry per CDR3 protein. The sample comprises hundreds of thousands of distinct CDR3 sequences, more than 25% of which are singletons, and 0.82% rests with the top ten. Patients chosen for sequencing had shown CD8+CD57+ cell expansion by flow cytometry. This sample is part of a study of CD8+CD57+ T cells in acquired aplastic anemia. The TCR sequence derives from a human donor with aplastic anemia. Sequenced input: sorted CD4+, CD8+, or CD8+CD57+ T cells (not recorded which) from PBMCs.

CDR3 loop: CASSELLTGAGKTQYF. In DNA form, the CDR3 reads TGCGCCAGCAGCGAATTGTTGACCGGGGCAGGAAAGACCCAGTACTTC. V gene TRBV5-1 combines with J gene TRBJ2-5, with D perhaps assigned TRBD1 or TRBD2 (5 bases each). V lost 4 bases to trimming and J lost 6 bases, with 22 bases between them. From germline, CDR1 is SGHRS and CDR2 YFSETQ. The CDR3 sequence is 16 residues long.